This T cell receptor beta chain emerged from a study of blood T cell repertoires in COVID-19 (TCRdb year 2020). About the full investigation: Collaborator samples came from the United States, Italy and Spain and covered acute and convalescent phases of COVID-19. The prospective study material was composed of cDNA or gDNA derived from T cells, B-cell-depleted T cells, or PBMCs. Where available, HLA class I and class II types were obtained from metadata supplied by the sample provider rather than from assay-based typing. Sample metadata almost always included a de-identified subject ID, COVID-19 status, age in years and sex. The samples were drawn from two sources: the first 160 participants of the ongoing ImmuneRACE study, and over 950 subjects contributed by 6 global collaborators. A freely available public database, intended as a resource for researchers studying the immune response to SARS-CoV-2, is where the repertoires were released. Deeply sampled blood TCRbeta repertoires from subjects exposed to, actively infected with, or recovered from COVID-19 were included in the dataset. Study-wide conclusions, independent of this receptor: Clinical and demographic metadata were provided uncurated, with the amount varying by source and participant.

CDR1 is given as GTSNPN and CDR2 as SVGIG, both from the germline V gene (reference sequence). The germline ends are 16 bases apart after V is trimmed by 3 bases and J by 5 bases. Including cysteine and phenylalanine, the CDR3 has 14 amino acids. The CDR3 DNA has 42 bases and is translated from base 1. The collaborating institutions used their own protocols to collect whole blood in K2EDTA tubes. For TCRbeta analysis, collaborators shipped samples as frozen whole blood, isolated PBMCs, or DNA extracted from either of those sample types. The immunoSEQ Assay, a bias-controlled multiplex PCR, was used to amplify TCRbeta CDR3 regions from genomic DNA. The paper's processing steps were these. The number of nucleated cells in each sample was estimated from the amplification of reference gene primers within the assay. Sequence reads were collapsed and filtered to measure the absolute abundance of every unique TCRbeta CDR3 rearrangement. For each sample, productive Simpson clonality was calculated by taking the square root of Simpson's diversity index across productive rearrangements. Drawn from immuneACCESS, this table holds only the in-frame rearrangements with V and J called that TCRdb kept. Clones are partly lost; checked studies trace under half to an unresolved V gene and leave the rest unexplained. V and J calls and clone size come straight from that table; D and trimming were deduced from the DNA. This sample comprises roughly 120,000 clones, 84% of them detected only once. Clones ranked in the top ten supply roughly 8% of the sample.

Concerning this clone itself: The antigen it binds to is not known. Within one base of it there is no much larger clone, and no base qualities were kept.

The rearrangement combines TRBV30 with TRBJ1-1, with the D gene too uncertain to name. Sequencing input: peripheral blood. This TCR was recovered from a middle-aged woman with acute or convalescent COVID-19. The DNA reads TGTGCCTGGAGAGCCGGCCCCGGGAGGACTGAAGCTTTCTTT. It translates as CAWRAGPGRTEAFF.